This T cell receptor beta chain is drawn from a study of tumor-infiltrating lymphocytes in primary liver carcinoma. With 500 ng total RNA as template and a constant-region primer, TCR beta cDNA was made. Researchers made the TCR beta libraries by running three nested multiplex PCR rounds with slightly modified ARM-PCR. TCRdb ran MiXCR on the multiplex PCR reads and lists one entry per CDR3 protein. The data show about 320,000 distinct CDR3 sequences, with nearly 60% seen just once and about a sixth held by the top ten. Germline DNA was extracted alongside blood RNA, which was obtained from unsorted whole blood. The source material was peripheral blood. This clonotype was obtained from a woman in her twenties or thirties with primary liver carcinoma and hepatitis B virus infection.

The DNA for the CDR3 is TGTGCCAGCAGCTGGGTCCTAGCGCAGAGCCACAGGCAGTACTTC. It encodes CASSWVLAQSHRQYF. V usage is TRBV7-9 and J usage is TRBJ2-7; D is perhaps TRBD2 (6 bases). The CDR3 totals 15 residues. Trimming shortened V by 4 bases and J by 9 bases, and 22 bases separated the two germline ends. Germline V gene lookup returns CDR1 SEHNR and CDR2 FQNEAQ (reference sequence).